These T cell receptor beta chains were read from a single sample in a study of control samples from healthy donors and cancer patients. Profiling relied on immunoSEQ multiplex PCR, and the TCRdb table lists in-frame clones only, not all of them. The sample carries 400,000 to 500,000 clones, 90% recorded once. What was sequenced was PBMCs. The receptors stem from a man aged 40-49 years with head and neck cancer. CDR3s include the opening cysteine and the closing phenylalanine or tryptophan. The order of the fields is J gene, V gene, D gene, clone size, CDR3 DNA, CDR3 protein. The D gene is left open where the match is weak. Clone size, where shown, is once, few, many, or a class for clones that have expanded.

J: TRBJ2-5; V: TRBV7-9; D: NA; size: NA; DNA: TGTGCCAGCAGGATCGAGGGGGAGACCCAGTACTTC; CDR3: CASRIEGETQYF
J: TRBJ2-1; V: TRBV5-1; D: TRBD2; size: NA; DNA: TGCGCCAGCAGCTTGGAGGTCGGGAGGACCTACAATGAGCAGTTCTTC; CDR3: CASSLEVGRTYNEQFF
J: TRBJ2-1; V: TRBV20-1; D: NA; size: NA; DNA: TGCAGTGCTAGTTCCCAGCGAATCATCAATGAGCAGTTCTTC; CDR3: CSASSQRIINEQFF
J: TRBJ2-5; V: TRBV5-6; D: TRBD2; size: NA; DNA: TGTGCCAGCAGCATCCCTAGCGGACAAGAGACCCAGTACTTC; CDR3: CASSIPSGQETQYF
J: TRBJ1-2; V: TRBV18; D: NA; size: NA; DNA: TGTGCCAGCTCACTTTCCCGAGAGGATAGAGGCTACACCTTC; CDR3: CASSLSREDRGYTF
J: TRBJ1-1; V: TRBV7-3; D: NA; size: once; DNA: TGTGCCAGCAGCTTAACGGGAGGATTCGCTGAAGCTTTCTTT; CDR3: CASSLTGGFAEAFF
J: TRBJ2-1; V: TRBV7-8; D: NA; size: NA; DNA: TGTGCCAGCAGCGAGAGGACTTATCTAAATGAGCAGTTCTTC; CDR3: CASSERTYLNEQFF
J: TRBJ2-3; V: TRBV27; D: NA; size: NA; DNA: TGTGCCAGCACAAATCCATCTGGAACAGGGGAGGCTATTGACACAGATACGCAGTATTTT; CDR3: CASTNPSGTGEAIDTDTQYF
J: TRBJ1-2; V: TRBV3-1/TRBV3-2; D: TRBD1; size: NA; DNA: TGTGCCAGCAGCCTTCGGACAGGGGAAGGCTACACCTTC; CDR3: CASSLRTGEGYTF
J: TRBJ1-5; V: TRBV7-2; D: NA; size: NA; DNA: TGTGCCAGCAGCCTCAGGGGCAATCAGCCCCAGCATTTT; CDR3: CASSLRGNQPQHF
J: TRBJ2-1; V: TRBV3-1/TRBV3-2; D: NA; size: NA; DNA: TGTGCCAGCAGCCGCGATCGCGGCTCCTACAATGAGCAGTTCTTC; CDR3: CASSRDRGSYNEQFF
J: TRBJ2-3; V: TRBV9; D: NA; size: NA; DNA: TGTGCCAGCAGCGCTGGTCCAGATACGCAGTATTTT; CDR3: CASSAGPDTQYF
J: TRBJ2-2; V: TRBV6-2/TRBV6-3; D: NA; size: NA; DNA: TGTGCCAGCAGTTACAGCCGGCAGATCAGGAACACCGGGGAGCTGTTTTTT; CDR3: CASSYSRQIRNTGELFF
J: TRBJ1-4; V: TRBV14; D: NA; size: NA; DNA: TGTGCCAGCAACAGGGTCGGGGACGAAAAACTGTTTTTT; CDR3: CASNRVGDEKLFF
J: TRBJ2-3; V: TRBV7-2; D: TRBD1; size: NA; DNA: TGTGCCAGCAGCTTAAACAGGGGCCCAGATACGCAGTATTTT; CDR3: CASSLNRGPDTQYF
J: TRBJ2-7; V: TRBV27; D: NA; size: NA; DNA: TGTGCCAGCAGTTTATCCGCGGGCTACGAGCAGTACTTC; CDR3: CASSLSAGYEQYF
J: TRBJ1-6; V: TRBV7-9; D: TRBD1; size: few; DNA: TGTGCCAGCAGTTCGACAGGGGGCCATTCACCCCTCCACTTT; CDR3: CASSSTGGHSPLHF
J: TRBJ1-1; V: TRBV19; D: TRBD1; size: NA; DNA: TGTGCCAGTAGTAGGGGACAGGGGGCATTCATGAACACTGAAGCTTTCTTT; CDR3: CASSRGQGAFMNTEAFF
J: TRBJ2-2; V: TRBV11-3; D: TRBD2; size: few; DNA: TGTGCCAGCAGCTCGCGGGGGGCCGGCGGGGAGCTGTTTTTT; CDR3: CASSSRGAGGELFF
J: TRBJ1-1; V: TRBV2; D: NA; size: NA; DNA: TGTGCCAGCCCAAAGACCAGGGATAAGACTGAAGCTTTCTTT; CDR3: CASPKTRDKTEAFF
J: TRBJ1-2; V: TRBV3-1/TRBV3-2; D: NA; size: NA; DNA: TGTGCCAGCAGCCCAGTCCTGGAGGGCTATGGCTACACCTTC; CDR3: CASSPVLEGYGYTF
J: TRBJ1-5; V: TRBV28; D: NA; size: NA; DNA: TGTGCCAGCAGCACGGACGGACTTAGCAATCAGCCCCAGCATTTT; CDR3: CASSTDGLSNQPQHF
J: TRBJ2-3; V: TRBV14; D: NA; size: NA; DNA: TGTGCCAGCAGCCAATTCGGTGCGGTGGGTCGCACAGATACGCAGTATTTT; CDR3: CASSQFGAVGRTDTQYF
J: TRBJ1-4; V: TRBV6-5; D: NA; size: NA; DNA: TGTGCCAGCAGTCGGACAGCGAGTAATGAAAAACTGTTTTTT; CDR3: CASSRTASNEKLFF
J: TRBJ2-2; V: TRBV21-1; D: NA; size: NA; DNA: TGTGCCAGCAGCAAAGACGGGGGTAGCACCGGGGAGCTGTTTTTT; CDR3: CASSKDGGSTGELFF
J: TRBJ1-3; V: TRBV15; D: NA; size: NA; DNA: TGTGCCACCAGCGCAGGGCCGTTGACTGGAAACACCATATATTTT; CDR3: CATSAGPLTGNTIYF
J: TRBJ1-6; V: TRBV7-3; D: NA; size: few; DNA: TGTGCCAGCAGCTCGGGAGATTCACCCCTCCACTTT; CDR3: CASSSGDSPLHF
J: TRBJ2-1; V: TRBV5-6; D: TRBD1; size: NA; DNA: TGTGCCAGCAGCCCCGGGCAGGGGGCCTACAATGAGCAGTTCTTC; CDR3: CASSPGQGAYNEQFF
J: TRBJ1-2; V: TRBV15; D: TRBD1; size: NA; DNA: TGTGCCACCAGCCCAGGGGGGGACGGCTACACCTTC; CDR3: CATSPGGDGYTF
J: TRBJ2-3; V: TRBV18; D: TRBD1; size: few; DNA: TGTGCCAGCTCGCCAGGGGGTGGAACAGATACGCAGTATTTT; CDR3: CASSPGGGTDTQYF
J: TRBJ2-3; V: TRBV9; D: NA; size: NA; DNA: TGTGCCAGCAGCGTAGGGGCGGGGTCTAGCACAGATACGCAGTATTTT; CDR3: CASSVGAGSSTDTQYF
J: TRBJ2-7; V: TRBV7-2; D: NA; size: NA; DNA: TGTGCCAGCAGCTATGATAGGGCCGGGGCTTATGCCGAGCAGTACTTC; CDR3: CASSYDRAGAYAEQYF
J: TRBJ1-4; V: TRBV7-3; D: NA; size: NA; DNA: TGTGCCAGCAGCCAGGGACCTAATGAAAAACTGTTTTTT; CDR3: CASSQGPNEKLFF
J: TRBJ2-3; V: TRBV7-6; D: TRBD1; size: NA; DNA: TGTGCCAGCAGCTACGACCCAGGGGGACCCACAGATACGCAGTATTTT; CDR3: CASSYDPGGPTDTQYF
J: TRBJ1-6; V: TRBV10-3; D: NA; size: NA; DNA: TGTGCCATCAGTGACCAGGACCGCGCGCTAAATTCACCCCTCCACTTT; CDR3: CAISDQDRALNSPLHF
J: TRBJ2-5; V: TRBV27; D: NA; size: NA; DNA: TGTGCCAGCAGTAAGGGACTGTTTCAAGAGACCCAGTACTTC; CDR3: CASSKGLFQETQYF
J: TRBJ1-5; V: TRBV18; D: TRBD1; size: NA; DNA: TGTGCCAGCTCCACCGTATCAACAGGGGAGCCCCAGCATTTT; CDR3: CASSTVSTGEPQHF
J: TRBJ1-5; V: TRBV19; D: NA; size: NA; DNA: TGTGCCAGTAGTATTAGAGGGAATAGCAATCAGCCCCAGCATTTT; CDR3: CASSIRGNSNQPQHF
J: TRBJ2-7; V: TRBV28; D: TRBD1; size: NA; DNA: TGTGCCAGCAGTTTGGCAGGGGGCGCGGGCTCCTACGAGCAGTACTTC; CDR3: CASSLAGGAGSYEQYF
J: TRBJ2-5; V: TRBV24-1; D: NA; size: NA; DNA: TGTGCCACCAGTGATGGAGAGACCCAGTACTTC; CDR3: CATSDGETQYF
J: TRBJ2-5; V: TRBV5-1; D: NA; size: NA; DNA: TGCGCCAGCAGCTTGGTCGGGGTTCAAGAGACCCAGTACTTC; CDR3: CASSLVGVQETQYF
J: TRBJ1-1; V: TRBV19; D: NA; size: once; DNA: TGTGCCAGTAGTCGCACTAATCATGAAGCTTTCTTT; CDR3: CASSRTNHEAFF
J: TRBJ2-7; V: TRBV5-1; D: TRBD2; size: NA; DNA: TGCGCCAGCAGCTACTCCCCCGGGACTAGCGGGGGAGGCTACGAGCAGTACTTC; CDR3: CASSYSPGTSGGGYEQYF
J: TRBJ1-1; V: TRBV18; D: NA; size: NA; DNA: TGTGCCAGCTCACCACTGGTCGAGGCCACTGAAGCTTTCTTT; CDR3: CASSPLVEATEAFF
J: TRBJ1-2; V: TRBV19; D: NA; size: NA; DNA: TGTGCCAGTAGCCCGGGGACTAACTATGGCTACACCTTC; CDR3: CASSPGTNYGYTF
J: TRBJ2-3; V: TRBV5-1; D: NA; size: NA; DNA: TGCGCCAGCAGCTTGGACCCATCCACAGATACGCAGTATTTT; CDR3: CASSLDPSTDTQYF
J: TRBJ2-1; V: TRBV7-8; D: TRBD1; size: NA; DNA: TGTGCCAGCAGCTCCAAAGGACAGGGGGAAATCCTCAAGCAGTTCTTC; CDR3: CASSSKGQGEILKQFF
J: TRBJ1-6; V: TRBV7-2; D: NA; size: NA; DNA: TGTGCCAGCAGCTTGGACCTAGGGCGGGATTCACCCCTCCACTTT; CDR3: CASSLDLGRDSPLHF
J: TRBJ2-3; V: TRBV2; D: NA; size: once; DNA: TGTGCCAGCACGACTACAATGACTGATACGCAGTATTTT; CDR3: CASTTTMTDTQYF
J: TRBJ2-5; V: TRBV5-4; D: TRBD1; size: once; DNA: TGTGCCAGCAGCAACTGGACAGGGGGCGCAAAGACCCAGTACTTC; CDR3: CASSNWTGGAKTQYF
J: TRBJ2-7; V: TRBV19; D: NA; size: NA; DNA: TGTGCCAGTAGTACCACGGCTTCCTACGAGCAGTACTTC; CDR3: CASSTTASYEQYF
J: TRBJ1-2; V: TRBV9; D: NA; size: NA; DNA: TGTGCCAGCAGCGGACAGGTTTTGGTGCATGGCTACACCTTC; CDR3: CASSGQVLVHGYTF
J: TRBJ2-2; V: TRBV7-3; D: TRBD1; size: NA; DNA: TGTGCCAGCAGGGGCGACAGGGGGCTTGGCACCGGGGAGCTGTTTTTT; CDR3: CASRGDRGLGTGELFF